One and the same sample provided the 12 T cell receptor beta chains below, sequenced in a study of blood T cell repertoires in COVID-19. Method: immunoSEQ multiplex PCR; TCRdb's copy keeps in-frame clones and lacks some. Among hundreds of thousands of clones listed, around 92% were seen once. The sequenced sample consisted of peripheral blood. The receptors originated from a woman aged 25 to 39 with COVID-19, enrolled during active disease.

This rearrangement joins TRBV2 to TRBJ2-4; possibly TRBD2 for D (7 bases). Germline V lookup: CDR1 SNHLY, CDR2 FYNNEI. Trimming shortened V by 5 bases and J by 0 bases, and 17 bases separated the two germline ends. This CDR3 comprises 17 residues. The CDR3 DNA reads TGTGCCAGCAGTTATGGCCCGGGGGGCCTAGCCAAAAACATTCAGTACTTC. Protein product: CASSYGPGGLAKNIQYF. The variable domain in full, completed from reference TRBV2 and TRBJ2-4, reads EPEVTQTPSHQVTQMGQEVILRCVPISNHLYFYWYRQILGQKVEFLVSFYNNEISEKSEIFDDQFSVERPDGSNFTLKIRSTKLEDSAMYFCASSYGPGGLAKNIQYFGAGTRLSVL.

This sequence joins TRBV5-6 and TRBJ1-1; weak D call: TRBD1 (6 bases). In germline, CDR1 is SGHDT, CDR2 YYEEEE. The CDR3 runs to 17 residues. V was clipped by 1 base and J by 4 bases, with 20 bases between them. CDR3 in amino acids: CASSLSGRGRGITEAFF. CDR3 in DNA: TGTGCCAGCAGCTTGTCAGGCAGGGGAAGGGGAATCACTGAAGCTTTCTTT.

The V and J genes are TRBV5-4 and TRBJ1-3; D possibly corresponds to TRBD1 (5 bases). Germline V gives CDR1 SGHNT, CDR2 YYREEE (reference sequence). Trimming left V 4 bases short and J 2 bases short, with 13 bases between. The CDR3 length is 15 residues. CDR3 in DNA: TGTGCCAGCAGCAAAGACTCACAGGCTGGAAACACCATATATTTT. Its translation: CASSKDSQAGNTIYF.

The CDR3 reads CASSIWSSGSLDNEQFF. CDR3 coding DNA: TGTGCCAGTAGTATCTGGAGTAGCGGGAGCTTAGACAATGAGCAGTTCTTC. V usage is TRBV19 and J usage is TRBJ2-1; 9 bases map to TRBD2. The CDR3 extends over 17 amino acids. CDR1 is LNHDA, CDR2 SQIVND, per germline (reference sequence). Unmatched junction bases numbered 11, after V lost 3 bases and J lost 5 bases.

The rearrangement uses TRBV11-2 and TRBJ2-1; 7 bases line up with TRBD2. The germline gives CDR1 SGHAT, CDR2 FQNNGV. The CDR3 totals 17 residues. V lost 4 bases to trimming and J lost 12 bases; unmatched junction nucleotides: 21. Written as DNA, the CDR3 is TGTGCCAGCAGCTCCTTAGCCCGAGCGGGGCTTAAGGGATGGCAGTTCTTC. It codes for CASSSLARAGLKGWQFF.

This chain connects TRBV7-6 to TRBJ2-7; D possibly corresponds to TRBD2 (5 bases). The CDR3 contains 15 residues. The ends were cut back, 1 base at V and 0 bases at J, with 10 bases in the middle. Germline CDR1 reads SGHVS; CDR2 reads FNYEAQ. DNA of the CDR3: TGTGCCAGCAGCTTAGAAGCGGAGAGCTCCTACGAGCAGTACGTC. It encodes CASSLEAESSYEQYV.

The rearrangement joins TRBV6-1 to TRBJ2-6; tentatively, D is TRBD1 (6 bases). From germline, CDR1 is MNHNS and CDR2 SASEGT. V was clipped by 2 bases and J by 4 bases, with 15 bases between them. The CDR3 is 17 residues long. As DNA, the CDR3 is TGTGCCAGCAGTGAACTCAGGGGCGCGGCCGGGGCCAACGTCCTGACTTTC. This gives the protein CASSELRGAAGANVLTF.

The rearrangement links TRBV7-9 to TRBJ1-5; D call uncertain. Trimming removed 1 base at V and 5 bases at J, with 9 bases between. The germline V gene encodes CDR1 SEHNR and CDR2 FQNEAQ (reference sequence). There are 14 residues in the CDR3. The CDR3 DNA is TGTGCCAGCAGCTTAGTTGGCACCCATCAGCCCCAGCATTTT. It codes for CASSLVGTHQPQHF.

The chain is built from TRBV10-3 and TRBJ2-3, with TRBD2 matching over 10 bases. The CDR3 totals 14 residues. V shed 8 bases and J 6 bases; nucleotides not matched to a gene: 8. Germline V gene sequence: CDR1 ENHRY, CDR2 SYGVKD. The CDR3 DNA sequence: TGTGCCATCTCTCCGGGACTAGCGATGGATACGCAGTATTTT. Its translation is CAISPGLAMDTQYF.

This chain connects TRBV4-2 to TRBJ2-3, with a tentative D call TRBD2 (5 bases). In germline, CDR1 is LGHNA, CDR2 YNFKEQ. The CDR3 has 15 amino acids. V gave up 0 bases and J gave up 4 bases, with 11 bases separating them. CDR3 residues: CASSQDGGSPDTQYF. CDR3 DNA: TGTGCCAGCAGCCAAGATGGAGGTAGCCCAGATACGCAGTATTTT.

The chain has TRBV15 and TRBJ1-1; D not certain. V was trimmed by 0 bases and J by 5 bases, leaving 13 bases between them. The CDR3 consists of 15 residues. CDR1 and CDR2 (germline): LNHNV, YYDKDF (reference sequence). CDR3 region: CATSRDYGVQTEAFF. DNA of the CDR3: TGTGCCACCAGCAGAGATTACGGGGTTCAAACTGAAGCTTTCTTT.

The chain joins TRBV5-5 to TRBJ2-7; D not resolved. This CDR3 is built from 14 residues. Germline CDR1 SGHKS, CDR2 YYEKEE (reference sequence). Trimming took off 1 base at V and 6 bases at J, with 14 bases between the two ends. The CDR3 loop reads CASSLRLHPGEQYV. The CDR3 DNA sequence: TGTGCCAGCAGCTTGAGACTTCATCCGGGCGAGCAGTACGTC.